This entry lists 23 T cell receptor beta chains sequenced from one sample in a study of blood T cell repertoires in COVID-19. TCRdb's copy holds only in-frame clones and misses some; the assay was immunoSEQ multiplex PCR. The data contain about 130,000 clones, around 85% of them singletons. The sequencing input was peripheral blood. The receptors come from a human donor in a cohort sampled during active COVID-19.

This clone was observed a few times. This chain links TRBV28 with TRBJ1-4; TRBD1 aligns across 7 bases. CDR3 length: 17 amino acids. CDR1 MDHEN and CDR2 SYDVKM come from the germline V gene. V was pared by 1 base and J by 0 bases, with 5 bases of the junction left unmatched. The CDR3 nucleotides read TGTGCCAGCAGTTTATTACGGGACAGACCAACTAATGAAAAACTGTTTTTT. Translation: CASSLLRDRPTNEKLFF.

This rearrangement joins TRBV5-6 to TRBJ1-6; D is undetermined. Trimming shortened V by 4 bases and J by 7 bases, and 12 bases separated the two germline ends. The CDR3 extends over 14 amino acids. CDR1 and CDR2 (germline): SGHDT, YYEEEE. This CDR3 is CASSPRTENSPLHF. The CDR3 coding sequence is TGTGCCAGCAGCCCCAGGACTGAGAATTCACCCCTCCACTTT.

The chain has TRBV6-5 and TRBJ1-2; unclear D gene. This CDR3 spans 14 amino acids. Trimming stripped 7 bases from V and 7 bases from J, with 19 bases between. CDR1 is MNHEY, CDR2 SVGAGI, per germline. CDR3 in DNA: TGTGCCAGCAATCGCGGCAGCATGGCGGTTGGCTACACCTTC. This translates into CASNRGSMAVGYTF.

The rearrangement joins TRBV5-1 to TRBJ1-2; 11 nucleotides align to TRBD1. CDR3 length equals 15 residues. Germline CDR1 SGHRS, CDR2 YFSETQ. V gave up 7 bases and J gave up 8 bases; unmatched junction bases: 13. The CDR3 DNA sequence: TGCGCCAGCGATGAGACGGGACAGGGGGTTTCGGGCTACACCTTC. Translation: CASDETGQGVSGYTF. The variable domain in full, completed from reference TRBV5-1 and TRBJ1-2, reads KAGVTQTPRYLIKTRGQQVTLSCSPISGHRSVSWYQQTPGQGLQFLFEYFSETQRNKGNFPGRFSGRQFSNSRSEMNVSTLELGDSALYLCASDETGQGVSGYTFGSGTRLTVV.

This chain uses TRBV9 with TRBJ2-3, with a tentative D call TRBD2 (5 bases). Germline CDR1 is SGDLS and CDR2 is YYNGEE. With 3 bases removed from V and 5 bases from J, the gap between germline ends came to 10 bases. The CDR3 runs to 13 residues. CDR3 loop: CASSGTHGDTQYF. CDR3 bases: TGTGCCAGCAGCGGGACTCATGGAGATACGCAGTATTTT.

This clone was seen a handful of times. This CDR3 is CASSDRDRASYGYTF. The CDR3 coding sequence is TGTGCCAGTAGTGACCGGGACAGGGCTTCCTATGGCTACACCTTC. The rearrangement joins TRBV19 to TRBJ1-2; 9 bases match TRBD1. The CDR3 covers 15 residues. CDR1 and CDR2 from the germline V gene are LNHDA and SQIVND (reference sequence). V was clipped by 5 bases and J by 4 bases; unmatched bases: 8.

The chain is built from TRBV7-9 and TRBJ2-7, with D tentatively TRBD2 (8 bases). Trimming took 1 base from V and 9 from J, leaving 28 bases between them. The CDR3 consists of 18 residues. Looked up from germline, CDR1 is SEHNR and CDR2 is FQNEAQ (reference sequence). Here the CDR3 reads CASSLGGISGTVPRGQYF. The CDR3 DNA is TGTGCCAGCAGCTTAGGAGGGATTAGCGGGACAGTTCCTAGAGGGCAGTACTTC.

The rearrangement joins TRBV2 to TRBJ1-3; D gene unclear. This CDR3 comprises 13 residues. V was cut by 5 bases and J by 0 bases, with 5 bases left in between. Germline CDR1 SNHLY, CDR2 FYNNEI. CDR3 amino acids: CASSRDSGNTIYF. As DNA, the CDR3 is TGTGCCAGCAGTCGGGACTCTGGAAACACCATATATTTT.

The count of this clone is one. The genes are TRBV7-9 and TRBJ2-1; 8 bases map to TRBD2. Per the germline V gene, CDR1 is SEHNR and CDR2 is FQNEAQ (reference sequence). V lost 7 bases to trimming and J lost 5 bases; unmatched junction nucleotides: 4. The CDR3 contains 13 residues. The CDR3 DNA follows: TGTGCCAGCATTCCGGGAGGGGACAATGAGCAGTTCTTC. It encodes CASIPGGDNEQFF.

The CDR3 bases are TGTGCCAGTAGTATTTTGTCGGTTGGGGCCAACGTCCTGACTTTC. Translating it yields CASSILSVGANVLTF. The chain joins TRBV19 to TRBJ2-6; D is ambiguous. Germline loops: CDR1 LNHDA, CDR2 SQIVND (reference sequence). Trimming removed 3 bases at V and 3 bases at J, with 9 bases between. The CDR3 totals 15 residues. The variable domain in full, with the rest retrieved from reference TRBV19 and TRBJ2-6, is DGGITQSPKYLFRKEGQNVTLSCEQNLNHDAMYWYRQDPGQGLRLIYYSQIVNDFQKGDIAEGYSVSREKKESFPLTVTSAQKNPTAFYLCASSILSVGANVLTFGAGSRLTVL.

CDR3 amino acids: CASSVLQGDTGELFF. The CDR3 DNA reads TGTGCCAGCAGCGTACTCCAGGGCGACACCGGGGAGCTGTTTTTT. The chain is built from TRBV9 and TRBJ2-2; D is possibly TRBD1 (5 bases). The CDR3 extends over 15 amino acids. V gave up 1 base and J gave up 3 bases, with 10 bases separating them. The germline CDR1 and CDR2 sequences are SGDLS and YYNGEE. Full variable domain (missing parts from reference TRBV9 and TRBJ2-2): DSGVTQTPKHLITATGQRVTLRCSPRSGDLSVYWYQQSLDQGLQFLIQYYNGEERAKGNILERFSAQQFPDLHSELNLSSLELGDSALYFCASSVLQGDTGELFFGEGSRLTVL.

The J gene is TRBJ1-2, the V gene TRBV11-1, with TRBD1 matching 7 bases. The CDR3 spans 14 residues. The V segment lost 5 bases and the J segment 0 bases; nucleotides outside the gene matches: 3. Germline CDR1 reads SGHAT; CDR2 reads FQDESV (reference sequence). CDR3 DNA: TGTGCCAGCAGCCCTGACAGGGCTAACTATGGCTACACCTTC. It codes for CASSPDRANYGYTF.

The chain is built from TRBV14 and TRBJ2-3, with D perhaps TRBD2 (6 bases). The CDR3 totals 16 residues. CDR1 is SGHDN and CDR2 is FVKESK in the germline V gene. V was trimmed by 1 base and J by 2 bases, leaving 13 bases between them. DNA for the CDR3: TGTGCCAGCAGCCAAGGACACGGCGGGATCACAGATACGCAGTATTTT. Translation: CASSQGHGGITDTQYF.

The chain carries TRBV4-3 and TRBJ2-2, with 9 bases fitting TRBD2. The CDR3 runs 16 residues. Trimming at V came to 6 bases and at J to 5 bases, leaving 10 bases not matched to a gene. The germline V gene encodes CDR1 LGHNA and CDR2 YSLEER. CDR3 loop: CASRSTPAGGTGELFF. The CDR3 DNA reads as TGCGCCAGCAGGTCTACTCCAGCGGGAGGTACCGGGGAGCTGTTTTTT.

The CDR3 here is CASRNPGQGGGGYTF. For the CDR3, the DNA is TGTGCCAGCAGAAATCCTGGACAGGGCGGAGGGGGCTACACCTTC. The chain is built from TRBV6-6 and TRBJ1-2, with 8 bases lining up with TRBD1. The V segment lost 6 bases and the J segment 8 bases; nucleotides outside the gene matches: 14. This CDR3 is built from 15 residues. Germline V gene data show CDR1 as MNHNY and CDR2 as SVGAGI (reference sequence).

Only a few counts were recorded for this clone. The rearrangement links TRBV7-2 to TRBJ2-1; D might be TRBD2 (6 bases). Trimming took off 6 bases at V and 0 bases at J, with 18 bases between the two ends. Germline CDR1 and CDR2: SGHTA and FQGNSA. CDR3 length: 17 residues. CDR3 loop: CASRITGGPSSYNEQFF. The CDR3 DNA reads as TGTGCCAGCAGAATTACTGGAGGGCCAAGCTCCTACAATGAGCAGTTCTTC.

The genes are TRBV5-1 and TRBJ2-7; 7 bases are shared with TRBD1. CDR1 and CDR2 from the germline V gene are SGHRS and YFSETQ. There are 17 residues in the CDR3. The J segment lost 6 bases and the V segment lost 0 bases, leaving 15 bases of the junction unmatched. The CDR3 bases are TGCGCCAGCAGCTTGGGTTCTGGACAGGTATTCGTTGGCGAGCAGTACTTC. This gives the protein CASSLGSGQVFVGEQYF.

The chain has TRBV9 and TRBJ1-6, with D perhaps matching TRBD1 (6 bases). V lost 3 bases and J lost 6, with 13 bases in between. The germline CDR1 and CDR2 sequences are SGDLS and YYNGEE. This CDR3 contains 15 residues. This CDR3 reads CASSALGAGNSPLHF. In DNA, the CDR3 is TGTGCCAGCAGCGCTCTGGGGGCGGGTAATTCACCCCTCCACTTT. Full variable domain (rest looked up from reference TRBV9 and TRBJ1-6): DSGVTQTPKHLITATGQRVTLRCSPRSGDLSVYWYQQSLDQGLQFLIQYYNGEERAKGNILERFSAQQFPDLHSELNLSSLELGDSALYFCASSALGAGNSPLHFGNGTRLTVT.

The V and J genes are TRBV7-3 and TRBJ1-1; D might be TRBD1 (6 bases). The V gene lost 8 bases and the J gene lost 1 base, with 14 bases spanning the gap. Germline-derived CDR1 and CDR2 are SGHTA and FQGTGA. This CDR3 is built from 14 residues. DNA for the CDR3: TGTGCCAGCGGGGGCAGGGTTAGGAACACTGAAGCTTTCTTT. Protein: CASGGRVRNTEAFF.

J is TRBJ2-1 and V is TRBV7-2; 10 positions match TRBD1. J gave up 9 bases and V 4 bases, and 6 bases lay outside the gene matches. Germline values: CDR1 SGHTA, CDR2 FQGNSA. The CDR3 runs 14 residues. CDR3 in amino acids: CASSYDRGQGEQFF. In DNA, the CDR3 is TGTGCCAGCAGCTACGACAGGGGGCAGGGTGAGCAGTTCTTC.

The gene calls are TRBV6-2 or TRBV6-3 and TRBJ1-6, with D possibly TRBD1 on 6 matching bases. CDR3 length: 17 residues. The V gene lost 3 bases and the J gene lost 7 bases, with 19 bases spanning the gap. Germline CDR1 and CDR2: MNHEY and SVGEGT. The CDR3 here is CASSYLTGKSGNSPLHF. For the CDR3, the DNA is TGTGCCAGCAGTTATCTCACAGGGAAAAGCGGCAATTCACCCCTCCACTTT.

V usage is TRBV12-5 and J usage is TRBJ1-1; no reliable D call. Germline loops: CDR1 LGHNT, CDR2 FRNRAP. Deletions cut 2 bases from V and 5 bases from J, with 15 bases between. CDR3 length equals 15 residues. CDR3 sequence: CASGLPPPVMTEAFF. CDR3 nucleotide sequence: TGTGCTAGTGGTTTGCCCCCTCCAGTTATGACTGAAGCTTTCTTT.

The rearrangement links TRBV2 to TRBJ2-5; D may be TRBD1 (6 bases). V lost 8 bases to trimming and J lost 0 bases, with 13 bases between them. The germline CDR1 and CDR2 sequences are SNHLY and FYNNEI. The CDR3 has 14 residues. CDR3 coding DNA: TGTGCCAGCGCCCGCACAGGGAACCAAGAGACCCAGTACTTC. This codes for CASARTGNQETQYF.